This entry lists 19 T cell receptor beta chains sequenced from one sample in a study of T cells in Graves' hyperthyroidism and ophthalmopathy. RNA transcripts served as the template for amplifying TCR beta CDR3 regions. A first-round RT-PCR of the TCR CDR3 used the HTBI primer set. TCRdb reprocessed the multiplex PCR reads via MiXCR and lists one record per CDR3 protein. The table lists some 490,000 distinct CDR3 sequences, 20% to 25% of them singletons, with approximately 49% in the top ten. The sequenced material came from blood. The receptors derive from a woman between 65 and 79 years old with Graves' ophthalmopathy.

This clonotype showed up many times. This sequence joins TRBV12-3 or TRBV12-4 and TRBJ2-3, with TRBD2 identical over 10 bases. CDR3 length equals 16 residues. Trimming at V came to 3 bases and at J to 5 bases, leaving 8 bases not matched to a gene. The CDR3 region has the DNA TGTGCCAGCAGTTTGGGTAGCGGGAGGTCTGGAGATACGCAGTATTTT. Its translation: CASSLGSGRSGDTQYF.

This chain's CDR3 is CATSKNRGQPQHF. CDR3 DNA sequence: TGTGCCACCAGCAAGAACAGGGGACAGCCCCAGCATTTT. J is TRBJ1-5 and V is TRBV15; TRBD1 agrees at 7 bases. With V trimmed by 4 bases and J by 7 bases, 4 bases remained unmatched. The germline V gene encodes CDR1 LNHNV and CDR2 YYDKDF (reference sequence). The CDR3 is 13 residues long.

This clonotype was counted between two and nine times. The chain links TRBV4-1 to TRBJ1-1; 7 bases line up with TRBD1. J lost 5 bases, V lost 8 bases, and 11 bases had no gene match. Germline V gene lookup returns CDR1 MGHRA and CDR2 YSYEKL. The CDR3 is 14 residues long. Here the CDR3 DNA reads TGCGCCAGCCGTCGAACAGGGGCGGCAACTGAAGCTTTCTTT. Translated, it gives CASRRTGAATEAFF.

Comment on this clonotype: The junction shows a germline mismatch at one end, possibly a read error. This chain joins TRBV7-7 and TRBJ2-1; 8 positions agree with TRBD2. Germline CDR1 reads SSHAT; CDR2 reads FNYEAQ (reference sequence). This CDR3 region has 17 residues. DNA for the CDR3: TGTGCTAGCAGCTTAGAGAGCGGGAGAGCCTCCTACAATGAGCAGTTCTTC. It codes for CASSLESGRASYNEQFF.

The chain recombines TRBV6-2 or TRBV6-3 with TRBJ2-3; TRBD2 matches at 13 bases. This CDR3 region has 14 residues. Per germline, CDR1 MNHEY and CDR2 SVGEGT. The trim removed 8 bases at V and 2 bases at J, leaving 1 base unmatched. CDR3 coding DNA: TGTGCCAGCGGGACTAGCGGGAACACAGATACGCAGTATTTT. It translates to CASGTSGNTDTQYF.

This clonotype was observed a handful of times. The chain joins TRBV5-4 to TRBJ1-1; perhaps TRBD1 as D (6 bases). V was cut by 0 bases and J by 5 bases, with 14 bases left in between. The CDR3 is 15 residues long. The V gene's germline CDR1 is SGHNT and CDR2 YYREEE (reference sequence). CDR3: CASSLDPQGRTEAFF. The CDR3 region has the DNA TGTGCCAGCAGCTTGGATCCCCAGGGGAGGACTGAAGCTTTCTTT.

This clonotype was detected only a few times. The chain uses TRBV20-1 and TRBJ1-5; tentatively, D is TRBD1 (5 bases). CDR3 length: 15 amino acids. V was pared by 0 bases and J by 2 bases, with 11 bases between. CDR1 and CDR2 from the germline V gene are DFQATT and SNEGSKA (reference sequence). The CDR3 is CSARDSQGRNQPQHF. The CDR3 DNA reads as TGCAGTGCTAGAGATTCGCAGGGACGCAATCAGCCCCAGCATTTT.

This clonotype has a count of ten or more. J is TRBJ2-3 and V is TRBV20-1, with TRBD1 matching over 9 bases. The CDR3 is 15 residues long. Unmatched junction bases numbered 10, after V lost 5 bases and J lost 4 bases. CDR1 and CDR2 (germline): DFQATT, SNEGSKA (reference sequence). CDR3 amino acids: CSARDRANRPDTQYF. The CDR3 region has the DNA TGCAGTGCTCGGGACAGGGCAAATCGACCAGATACGCAGTATTTT.

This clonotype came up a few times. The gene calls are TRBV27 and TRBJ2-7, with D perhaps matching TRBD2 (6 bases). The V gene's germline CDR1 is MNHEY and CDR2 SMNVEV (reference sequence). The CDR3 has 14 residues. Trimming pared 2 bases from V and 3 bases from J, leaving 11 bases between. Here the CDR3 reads CASSLAGTFYEQYF. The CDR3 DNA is TGTGCCAGCAGTTTAGCGGGAACGTTCTACGAGCAGTACTTC.

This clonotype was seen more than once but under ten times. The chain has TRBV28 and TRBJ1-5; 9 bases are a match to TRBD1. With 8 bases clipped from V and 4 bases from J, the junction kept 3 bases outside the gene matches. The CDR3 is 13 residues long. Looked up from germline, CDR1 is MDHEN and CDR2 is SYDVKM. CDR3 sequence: CASGQGMNQPQHF. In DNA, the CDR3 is TGTGCCAGCGGACAGGGGATGAATCAGCCCCAGCATTTT.

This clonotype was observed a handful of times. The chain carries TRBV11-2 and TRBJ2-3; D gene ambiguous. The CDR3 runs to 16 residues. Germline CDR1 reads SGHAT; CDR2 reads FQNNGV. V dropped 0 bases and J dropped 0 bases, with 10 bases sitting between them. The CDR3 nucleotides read TGTGCCAGCAGCTTAGAATACGGCGGAAGCACAGATACGCAGTATTTT. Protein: CASSLEYGGSTDTQYF.

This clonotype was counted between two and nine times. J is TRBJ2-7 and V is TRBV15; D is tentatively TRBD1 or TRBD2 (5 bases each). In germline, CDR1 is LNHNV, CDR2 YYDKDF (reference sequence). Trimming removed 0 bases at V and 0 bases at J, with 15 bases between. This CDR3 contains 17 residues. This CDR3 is CATSRDLPGTSSYEQYF. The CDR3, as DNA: TGTGCCACCAGCAGAGATCTACCCGGGACCAGCTCCTACGAGCAGTACTTC.

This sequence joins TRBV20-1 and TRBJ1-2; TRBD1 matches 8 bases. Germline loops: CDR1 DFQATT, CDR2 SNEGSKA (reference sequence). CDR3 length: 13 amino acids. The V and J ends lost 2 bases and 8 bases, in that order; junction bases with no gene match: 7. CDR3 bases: TGCAGTGCTAGACCGACAGGGGTTTGGGGCTACACCTTC. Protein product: CSARPTGVWGYTF.

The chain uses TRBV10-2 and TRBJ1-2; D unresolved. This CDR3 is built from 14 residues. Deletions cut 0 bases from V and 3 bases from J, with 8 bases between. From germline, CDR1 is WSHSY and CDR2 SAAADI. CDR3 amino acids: CASSESNSYYGYTF. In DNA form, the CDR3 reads TGCGCCAGCAGTGAGTCGAACAGTTACTATGGCTACACCTTC.

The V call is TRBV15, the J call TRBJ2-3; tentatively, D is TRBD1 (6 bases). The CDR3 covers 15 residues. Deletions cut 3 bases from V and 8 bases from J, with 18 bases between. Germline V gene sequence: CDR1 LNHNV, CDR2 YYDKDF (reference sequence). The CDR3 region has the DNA TGTGCCACCAGCAGGAGTAGAGGGGGATGGGGTACGCAGTATTTT. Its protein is CATSRSRGGWGTQYF.

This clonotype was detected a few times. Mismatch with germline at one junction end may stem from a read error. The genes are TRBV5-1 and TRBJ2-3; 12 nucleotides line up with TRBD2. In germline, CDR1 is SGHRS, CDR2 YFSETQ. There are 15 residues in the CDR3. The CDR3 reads CASRLETSGSSTQYF. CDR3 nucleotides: TGCGCCAGCAGATTGGAGACTAGCGGGAGTTCTACGCAGTATTTT. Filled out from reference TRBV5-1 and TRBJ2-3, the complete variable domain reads KAGVTQTPRYLIKTRGQQVTLSCSPISGHRSVSWYQQTPGQGLQFLFEYFSETQRNKGNFPGRFSGRQFSNSRSEMNVSTLELGDSALYLCASRLETSGSSTQYFGPGTRLTVL.

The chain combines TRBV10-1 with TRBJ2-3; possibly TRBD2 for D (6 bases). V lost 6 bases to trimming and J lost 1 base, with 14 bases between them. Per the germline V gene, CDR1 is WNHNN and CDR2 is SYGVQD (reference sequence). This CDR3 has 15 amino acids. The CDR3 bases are TGCGCCAGCAGCCCCATGGTAGCGGGCACAGATACGCAGTATTTT. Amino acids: CASSPMVAGTDTQYF.

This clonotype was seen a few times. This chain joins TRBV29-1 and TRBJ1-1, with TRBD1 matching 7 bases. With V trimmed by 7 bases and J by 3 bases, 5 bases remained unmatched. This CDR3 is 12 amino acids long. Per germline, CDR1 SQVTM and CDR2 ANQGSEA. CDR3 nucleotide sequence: TGCAGCGGTTCAGGGGGGGACACTGAAGCTTTCTTT. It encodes CSGSGGDTEAFF.

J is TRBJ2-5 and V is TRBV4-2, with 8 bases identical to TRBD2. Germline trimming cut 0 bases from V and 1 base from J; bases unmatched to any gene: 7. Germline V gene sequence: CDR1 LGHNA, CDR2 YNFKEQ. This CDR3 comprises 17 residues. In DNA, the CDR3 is TGTGCCAGCAGCCAAGATCTGGGTAGCGGGGCCCAAGAGACCCAGTACTTC. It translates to CASSQDLGSGAQETQYF.